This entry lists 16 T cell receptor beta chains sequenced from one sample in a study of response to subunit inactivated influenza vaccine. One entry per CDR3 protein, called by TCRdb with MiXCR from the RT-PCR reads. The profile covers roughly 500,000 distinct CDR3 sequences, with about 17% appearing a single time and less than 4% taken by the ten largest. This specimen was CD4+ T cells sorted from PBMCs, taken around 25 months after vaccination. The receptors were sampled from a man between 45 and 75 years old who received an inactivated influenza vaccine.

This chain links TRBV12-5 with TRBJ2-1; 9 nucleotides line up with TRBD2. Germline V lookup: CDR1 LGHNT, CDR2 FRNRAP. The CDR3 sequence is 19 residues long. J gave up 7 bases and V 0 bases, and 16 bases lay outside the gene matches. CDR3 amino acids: CASGLVSLAGYSGENEQFF. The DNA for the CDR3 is TGTGCTAGTGGTTTGGTATCACTAGCGGGCTACTCCGGGGAAAATGAGCAGTTCTTC.

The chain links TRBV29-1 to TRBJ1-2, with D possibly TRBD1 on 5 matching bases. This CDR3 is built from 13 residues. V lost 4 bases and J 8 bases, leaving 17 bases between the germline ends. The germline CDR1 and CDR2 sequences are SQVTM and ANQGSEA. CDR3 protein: CSVVRGMREGYTF. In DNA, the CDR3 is TGCAGCGTTGTTCGGGGGATGAGGGAAGGCTACACCTTC.

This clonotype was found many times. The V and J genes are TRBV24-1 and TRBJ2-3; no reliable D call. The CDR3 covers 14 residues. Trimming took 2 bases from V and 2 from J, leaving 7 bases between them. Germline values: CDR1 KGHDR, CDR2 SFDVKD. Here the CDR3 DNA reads TGTGCCACCAGTGATTCGGTATTCACAGATACGCAGTATTTT. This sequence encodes CATSDSVFTDTQYF.

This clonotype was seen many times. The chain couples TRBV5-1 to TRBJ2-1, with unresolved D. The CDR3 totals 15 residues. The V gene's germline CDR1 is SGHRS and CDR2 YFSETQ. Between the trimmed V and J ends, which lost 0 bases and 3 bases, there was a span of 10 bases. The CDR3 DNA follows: TGCGCCAGCAGCTTGGCCCTTGGGGACTACAATGAGCAGTTCTTC. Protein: CASSLALGDYNEQFF.

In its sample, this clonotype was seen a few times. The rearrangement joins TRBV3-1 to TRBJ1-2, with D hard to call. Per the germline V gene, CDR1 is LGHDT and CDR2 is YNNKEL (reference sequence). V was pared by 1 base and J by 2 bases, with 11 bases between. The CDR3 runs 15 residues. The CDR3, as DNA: TGTGCCAGCAGCCAAGCCGCCCGGCAGAACTATGGCTACACCTTC. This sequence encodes CASSQAARQNYGYTF.

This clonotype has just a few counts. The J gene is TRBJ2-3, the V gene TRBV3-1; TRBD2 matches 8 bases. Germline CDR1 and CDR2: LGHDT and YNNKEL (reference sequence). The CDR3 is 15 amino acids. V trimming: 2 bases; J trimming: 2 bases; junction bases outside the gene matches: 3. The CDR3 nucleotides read TGTGCCAGCAGCCAATTAGCGGGAAACACAGATACGCAGTATTTT. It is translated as CASSQLAGNTDTQYF.

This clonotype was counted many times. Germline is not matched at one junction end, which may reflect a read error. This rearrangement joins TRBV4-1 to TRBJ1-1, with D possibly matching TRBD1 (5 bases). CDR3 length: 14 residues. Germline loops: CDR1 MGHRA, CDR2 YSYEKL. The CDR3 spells CASRQDNRPYEAFF. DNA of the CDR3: TGCGCCAGCAGACAAGACAACAGGCCTTATGAAGCTTTCTTT.

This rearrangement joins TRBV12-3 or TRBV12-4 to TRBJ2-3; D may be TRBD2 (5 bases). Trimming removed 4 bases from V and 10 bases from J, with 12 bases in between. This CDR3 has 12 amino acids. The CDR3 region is CASSSSEGAQYF. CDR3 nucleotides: TGTGCCAGCAGTTCGAGCGAGGGCGCGCAGTATTTT.

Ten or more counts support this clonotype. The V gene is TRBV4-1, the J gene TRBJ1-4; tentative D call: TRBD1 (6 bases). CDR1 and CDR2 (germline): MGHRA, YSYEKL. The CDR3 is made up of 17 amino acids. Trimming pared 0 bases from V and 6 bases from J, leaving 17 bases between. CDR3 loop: CASSQEEGWGADEKLFF. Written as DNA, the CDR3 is TGCGCCAGCAGCCAAGAAGAGGGCTGGGGGGCCGATGAAAAACTGTTTTTT.

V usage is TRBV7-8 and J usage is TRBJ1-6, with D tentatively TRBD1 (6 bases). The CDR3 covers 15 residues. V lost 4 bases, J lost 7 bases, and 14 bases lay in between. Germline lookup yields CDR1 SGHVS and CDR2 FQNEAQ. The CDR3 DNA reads TGTGCCAGCAGCTCATCCGGGACACGAAATTCACCCCTCCACTTT. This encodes CASSSSGTRNSPLHF.

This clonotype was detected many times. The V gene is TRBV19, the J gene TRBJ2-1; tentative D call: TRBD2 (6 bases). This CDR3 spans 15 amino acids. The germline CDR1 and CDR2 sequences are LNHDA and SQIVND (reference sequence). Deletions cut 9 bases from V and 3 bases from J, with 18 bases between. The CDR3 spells CARKKVKEGYNEQFF. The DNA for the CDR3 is TGTGCCAGGAAAAAGGTCAAGGAGGGCTACAATGAGCAGTTCTTC. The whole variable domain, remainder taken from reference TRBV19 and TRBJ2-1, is DGGITQSPKYLFRKEGQNVTLSCEQNLNHDAMYWYRQDPGQGLRLIYYSQIVNDFQKGDIAEGYSVSREKKESFPLTVTSAQKNPTAFYLCARKKVKEGYNEQFFGPGTRLTVL.

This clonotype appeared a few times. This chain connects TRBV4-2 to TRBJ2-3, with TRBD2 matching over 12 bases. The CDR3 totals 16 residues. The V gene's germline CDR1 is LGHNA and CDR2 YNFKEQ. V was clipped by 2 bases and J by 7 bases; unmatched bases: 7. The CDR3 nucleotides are TGTGCCAGCAGCCAACCTGGACTAGCGGGGATGAATACGCAGTATTTT. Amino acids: CASSQPGLAGMNTQYF.

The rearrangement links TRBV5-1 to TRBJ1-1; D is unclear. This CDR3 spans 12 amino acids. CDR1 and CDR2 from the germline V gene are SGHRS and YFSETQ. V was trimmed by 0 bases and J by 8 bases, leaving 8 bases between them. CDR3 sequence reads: CASSLDRWEAFF. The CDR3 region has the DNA TGCGCCAGCAGCTTGGACAGATGGGAAGCTTTCTTT.

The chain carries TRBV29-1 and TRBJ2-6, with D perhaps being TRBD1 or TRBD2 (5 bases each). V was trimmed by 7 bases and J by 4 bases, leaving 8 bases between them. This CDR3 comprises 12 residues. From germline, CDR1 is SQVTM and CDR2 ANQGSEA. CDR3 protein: CSAGGGANVLTF. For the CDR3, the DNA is TGCAGCGCTGGGGGAGGGGCCAACGTCCTGACTTTC.

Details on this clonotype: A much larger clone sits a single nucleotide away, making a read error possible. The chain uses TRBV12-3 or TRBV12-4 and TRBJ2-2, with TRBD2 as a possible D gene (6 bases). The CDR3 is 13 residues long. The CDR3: CASRPRAPGEVFF. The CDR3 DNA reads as TGTGCCAGCAGACCTAGGGCGCCCGGGGAGGTGTTTTTT.

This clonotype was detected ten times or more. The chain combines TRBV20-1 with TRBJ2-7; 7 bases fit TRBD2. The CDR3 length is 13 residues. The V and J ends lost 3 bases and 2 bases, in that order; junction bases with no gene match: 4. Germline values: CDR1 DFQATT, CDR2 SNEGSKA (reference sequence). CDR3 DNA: TGCAGTGCTAGCCTAGCGGAAGCCTACGAGCAGTACTTC. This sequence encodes CSASLAEAYEQYF.